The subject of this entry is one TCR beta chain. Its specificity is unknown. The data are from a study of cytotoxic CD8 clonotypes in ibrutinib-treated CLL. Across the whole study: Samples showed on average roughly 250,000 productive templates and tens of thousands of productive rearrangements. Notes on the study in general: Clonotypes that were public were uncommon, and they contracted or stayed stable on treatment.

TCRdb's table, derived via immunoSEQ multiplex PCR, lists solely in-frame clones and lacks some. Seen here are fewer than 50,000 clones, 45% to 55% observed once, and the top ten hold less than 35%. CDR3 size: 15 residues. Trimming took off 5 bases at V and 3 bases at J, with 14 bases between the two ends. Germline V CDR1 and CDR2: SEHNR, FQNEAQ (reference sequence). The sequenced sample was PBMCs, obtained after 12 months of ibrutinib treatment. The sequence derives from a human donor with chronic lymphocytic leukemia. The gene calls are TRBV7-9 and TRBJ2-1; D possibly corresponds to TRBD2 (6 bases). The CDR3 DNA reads TGTGCCAGCAGCCCGCGGGGTAGCGGCTACAATGAGCAGTTCTTC. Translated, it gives CASSPRGSGYNEQFF.